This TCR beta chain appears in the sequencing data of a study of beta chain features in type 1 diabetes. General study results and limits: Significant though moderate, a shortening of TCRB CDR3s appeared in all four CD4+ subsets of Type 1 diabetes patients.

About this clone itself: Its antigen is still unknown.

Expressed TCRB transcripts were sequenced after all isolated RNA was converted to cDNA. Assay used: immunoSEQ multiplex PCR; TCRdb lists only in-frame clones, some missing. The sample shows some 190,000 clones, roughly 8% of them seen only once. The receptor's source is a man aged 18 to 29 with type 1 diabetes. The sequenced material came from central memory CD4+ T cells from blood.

This chain's CDR3 is CASSYQEGGYTF. DNA of the CDR3: TGTGCCAGCAGTTACCAGGAGGGAGGCTACACCTTC. The chain has TRBV6-6 and TRBJ1-2; D not resolved. Germline V CDR1 and CDR2: MNHNY, SVGAGI (reference sequence). CDR3 length: 12 amino acids. Trimming cost V 2 bases and J 8 bases, with 9 bases left between them.